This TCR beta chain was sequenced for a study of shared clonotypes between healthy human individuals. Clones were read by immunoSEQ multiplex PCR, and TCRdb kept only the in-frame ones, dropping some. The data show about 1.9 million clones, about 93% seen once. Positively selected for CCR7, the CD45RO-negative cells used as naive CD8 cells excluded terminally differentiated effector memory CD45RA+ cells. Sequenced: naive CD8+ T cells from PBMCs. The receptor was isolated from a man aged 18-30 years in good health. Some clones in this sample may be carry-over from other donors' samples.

CDR3 protein: CASSLVSGNEKLFF. The DNA for the CDR3 is TGCGCCAGCAGCCTAGTATCGGGGAACGAAAAACTGTTTTTT. The chain recombines TRBV4-3 with TRBJ1-4; D not resolved. Germline V gene lookup returns CDR1 LGHNA and CDR2 YSLEER. With 4 bases removed from V and 8 bases from J, the gap between germline ends came to 14 bases. The CDR3 runs to 14 residues.